This T cell receptor beta chain was sequenced during a study of shared clonotypes between healthy human individuals. Study results and limitations: Represented genetic and exposure-history diversity was restricted by having few donors. Generation of non-shared clonotypes was less probable than generation of clonotypes shared by all four donors.

Losses at the gene ends were 3 bases for V and 5 bases for J; bases not matched to a gene: 6. This CDR3 region has 14 residues. The germline V gene has CDR1 MNHEY and CDR2 SMNVEV (reference sequence). Deep-level settings were used for running the assay. Sequenced by immunoSEQ multiplex PCR; TCRdb stores in-frame clones only, minus some. Altogether more than 900,000 clones are present, about 80% being singletons, with the ten largest covering 0.6% to 0.75%. In its sample, this clone was seen a few times. Its antigen remains unknown. All donors were healthy HIV-negative adults lacking recent acute infections or vaccinations.

The receptor was isolated from a man between 18 and 29 years old in good health. Some clones in this sample may be carry-over from other donors' samples. This chain connects TRBV27 to TRBJ2-5; 7 bases agree with TRBD1. Sequencing used memory CD4+ T cells from PBMCs. Subset reported: CD45RA-negative fraction. Here the CDR3 reads CASSFFRGSETQYF. The CDR3 DNA reads TGTGCCAGCAGTTTTTTCAGGGGGTCGGAGACCCAGTACTTC.